Given below is one T cell receptor beta chain in context. Some clones are missing from TCRdb's copy, which holds only in-frame ones; the method was immunoSEQ multiplex PCR. The profile shows a few hundred thousand clones, about 85% of them singletons. This sample was taken from a study of blood T cell repertoires in COVID-19. Trimming cost V 4 bases and J 4 bases, with 20 bases left between them. Germline V CDR1 and CDR2: SGDLS, YYNGEE. CDR3 size: 16 residues. Sequenced sample: PBMCs or T cells enriched from blood (not recorded which). The receptor comes from a man aged 35-49 years who had recovered from COVID-19. This chain links TRBV9 with TRBJ1-2; D might be TRBD1 (5 bases). In DNA form, the CDR3 reads TGTGCCAGCAGCCCACAACTGGGCCTGGGGGGCTATGGCTACACCTTC. It is translated as CASSPQLGLGGYGYTF.